This record covers a single TCR beta chain. This sample was taken from a study of identical twins. After template switching added a universal primer site, the resulting cDNA carried unique molecular identifiers. In TCRdb, the 5' RACE reads were re-called with MiXCR into one record per CDR3 protein. The sample holds about 340,000 distinct CDR3 sequences, 9% seen once. Trimming removed 5 bases from V and 1 base from J, with 12 bases in between. Germline values: CDR1 SGHRS, CDR2 YFSETQ. This CDR3 has 14 amino acids. Healthy Caucasians alone served as donors. The rearrangement uses TRBV5-1 and TRBJ2-5; D may be TRBD2 (5 bases). Sequencing input: naive T cells sorted from blood. This receptor was identified in a woman aged 45 to 65 in good health. Here the CDR3 DNA reads TGCGCCAGCAGTAGGAGTAGCGCCCAAGAGACCCAGTACTTC. This sequence encodes CASSRSSAQETQYF.